These T cell receptor beta chains were read from a single sample in a study of T cell responses to AZD1222 COVID-19 vaccine. The repertoire was sequenced with immunoSEQ multiplex PCR; TCRdb's copy has only in-frame clones and lacks some. The table records roughly 150,000 clones, around 90% of them present only once. Sequenced material: peripheral blood, taken on day 0 of AZD1222 vaccination. The receptors come from an adult in good health. CDR3s include the opening cysteine and the closing phenylalanine or tryptophan. Fields, in order: V gene, J gene, D gene, clone size, CDR3 protein, CDR3 DNA. D genes are given only for firm matches. Clone sizes are given selectively: once, few, many, or a class where the clone is expanded.

TRBV27,TRBJ1-1,-,-,CASSLRSGVNTEAFF,TGTGCCAGCAGTTTACGGTCAGGGGTGAACACTGAAGCTTTCTTT
TRBV30,TRBJ1-3,-,-,CAWSVIEYSGNTIYF,TGTGCCTGGAGTGTAATAGAATACTCTGGAAACACCATATATTTT
TRBV6-1,TRBJ1-2,-,many,CASSDTDFNRVRGYTF,TGTGCCAGCAGTGATACGGATTTCAACAGGGTACGAGGCTACACCTTC
TRBV29-1,TRBJ1-2,-,-,CSVRILRDYGYTF,TGCAGCGTTCGGATCCTCCGGGACTATGGCTACACCTTC
TRBV14,TRBJ1-3,-,-,CASSQGRGPFSGNTIYF,TGTGCCAGCAGCCAAGGCAGGGGCCCGTTCTCTGGAAACACCATATATTTT
TRBV30,TRBJ1-6,TRBD1,-,CAWSVRWDRFNSPLHF,TGTGCCTGGAGTGTACGGTGGGACAGGTTTAATTCACCCCTCCACTTT
TRBV5-4,TRBJ1-1,TRBD1,-,CASSFRDRLNTEAFF,TGTGCCAGCAGCTTCCGGGACAGACTGAACACTGAAGCTTTCTTT
TRBV30,TRBJ1-2,TRBD1,-,CAWRGTDGVNGYTF,TGTGCCTGGAGGGGGACAGACGGCGTTAATGGCTACACCTTC
TRBV23-1,TRBJ1-3,-,-,CASSHRQSSGNTIYF,TGCGCCAGCAGTCACAGGCAGAGCTCTGGAAACACCATATATTTT
TRBV27,TRBJ2-7,-,-,CASSLGVNRVFYEQYF,TGTGCCAGCAGCCTAGGAGTGAACAGGGTCTTCTACGAGCAGTACTTC
TRBV19,TRBJ1-2,-,-,CASTRGEGYGYTF,TGTGCCAGTACTAGGGGCGAGGGCTATGGCTACACCTTC
TRBV13,TRBJ2-1,TRBD2,-,CASSSAGTTAEQFF,TGTGCCAGCAGCTCTGCCGGGACTACCGCTGAGCAGTTCTTC
TRBV12-3/TRBV12-4,TRBJ1-5,-,-,CASSFSLGQPQHF,TGTGCCAGCAGTTTTTCCCTGGGTCAGCCCCAGCATTTT
TRBV3-1/TRBV3-2,TRBJ1-6,TRBD1,few,CASSQVGFGTGNNSPLHF,TGTGCCAGCAGCCAAGTCGGATTTGGGACAGGGAATAATTCACCCCTCCACTTT
TRBV30,TRBJ1-2,-,-,CAWSSGGAGGYTF,TGTGCCTGGAGTTCCGGGGGGGCCGGTGGCTACACCTTC
TRBV27,TRBJ1-5,-,-,CASSPVGGLGSNQPQHF,TGTGCCAGCAGTCCCGTCGGCGGACTTGGAAGCAATCAGCCCCAGCATTTT
TRBV2,TRBJ1-2,TRBD1,-,CASSETGGSYGYTF,TGTGCCAGCAGTGAAACAGGGGGATCTTATGGCTACACCTTC
TRBV11-2,TRBJ1-1,-,few,CASSLQGPTEAFF,TGTGCCAGCAGCTTACAGGGGCCGACTGAAGCTTTCTTT
TRBV5-4,TRBJ2-3,TRBD2,-,CASSYMGLAGGYSTDTQYF,TGTGCCAGCAGCTACATGGGACTAGCGGGGGGCTACTCCACAGATACGCAGTATTTT
TRBV11-2,TRBJ2-7,TRBD2,-,CASSPPVEREAYEQYF,TGTGCCAGCAGCCCTCCGGTGGAGCGGGAGGCCTACGAGCAGTACTTC
TRBV11-2,TRBJ1-1,TRBD1,-,CASSLGTGSNTEAFF,TGTGCCAGCAGCTTGGGGACAGGGTCGAACACTGAAGCTTTCTTT
TRBV20-1,TRBJ2-3,TRBD2,once,CSASGVSAGDHPDTQYF,TGCAGTGCCAGTGGGGTTTCGGCGGGAGACCATCCAGATACGCAGTATTTT
TRBV10-1,TRBJ2-2,TRBD1,-,CASNTSPDRSLLLGTGELFF,TGCGCCAGCAACACATCGCCGGACAGGTCTTTACTTCTCGGCACCGGGGAGCTGTTTTTT
TRBV6-1,TRBJ1-1,-,-,CASSESNTEAFF,TGTGCCAGCAGTGAATCAAACACTGAAGCTTTCTTT
TRBV6-5,TRBJ1-1,-,-,CASSWGRHTEAFF,TGTGCCAGCAGTTGGGGACGGCACACTGAAGCTTTCTTT
TRBV18,TRBJ2-5,TRBD2,-,CASSPEGTSGPGKSGETQYF,TGTGCCAGCTCACCGGAAGGGACTAGCGGTCCGGGAAAGAGTGGGGAGACCCAGTACTTC
TRBV2,TRBJ1-6,TRBD1,few,CASTLTGGDSSPLHF,TGTGCCAGCACCCTAACAGGGGGCGACAGTTCACCCCTCCACTTT
TRBV3-1/TRBV3-2,TRBJ1-1,TRBD1,-,CASSHTPGTGSTEAFF,TGTGCCAGCAGCCATACTCCCGGGACAGGGAGCACTGAAGCTTTCTTT
TRBV6-4,TRBJ2-3,-,-,CASSNSSGHHTDTQYF,TGTGCCAGCAGTAACTCCTCGGGGCATCACACAGATACGCAGTATTTT
TRBV18,TRBJ2-1,TRBD2,-,CASSLGLAGVVEQFF,TGTGCCAGCTCACTGGGACTAGCGGGAGTTGTTGAGCAGTTCTTC
TRBV19,TRBJ2-7,TRBD2,once,CASITLRGVRDEQYF,TGTGCCAGTATCACACTGCGGGGGGTCCGGGACGAGCAGTACTTC
TRBV27,TRBJ2-5,TRBD2,-,CASSRLAAQETQYF,TGTGCCAGCAGTCGACTAGCGGCTCAAGAGACCCAGTACTTC
TRBV11-2,TRBJ2-1,TRBD2,-,CASSSRSGRDNEQFF,TGTGCCAGCAGCTCGCGAAGCGGGAGGGACAATGAGCAGTTCTTC
TRBV5-4,TRBJ2-2,-,-,CASSSGGATGELFF,TGTGCCAGCAGCTCCGGAGGGGCGACCGGGGAGCTGTTTTTT
TRBV5-1,TRBJ1-4,TRBD1,-,CASSPDRVVGEKLFF,TGCGCCAGCAGCCCGGACAGGGTAGTAGGGGAAAAACTGTTTTTT
TRBV6-2/TRBV6-3,TRBJ1-2,-,-,CASSYSFDRRYGYTF,TGTGCCAGCAGTTACTCCTTCGACAGGAGATATGGCTACACCTTC
TRBV2,TRBJ1-2,-,-,CASSLDTGYGYTF,TGTGCCAGCAGTCTGGACACGGGCTATGGCTACACCTTC
TRBV5-1,TRBJ1-6,TRBD1,-,CASKSNRGGSYNSPLHF,TGCGCCAGCAAATCAAACAGGGGAGGCTCCTATAATTCACCCCTCCACTTT
TRBV3-1/TRBV3-2,TRBJ2-1,TRBD2,-,CASSLSKGLAGGRHKMDEQFF,TGTGCCAGCAGCCTCTCTAAGGGACTAGCGGGGGGCCGACACAAGATGGATGAGCAGTTCTTC
TRBV9,TRBJ2-1,TRBD2,-,CASSVSREGQNNEQFF,TGTGCCAGCAGCGTATCGCGGGAGGGCCAAAACAATGAGCAGTTCTTC
TRBV29-1,TRBJ1-1,-,-,CSALDGVNTEAFF,TGCAGCGCTTTGGACGGGGTGAACACTGAAGCTTTCTTT
TRBV7-5,TRBJ1-2,-,-,CARSQRKLPSNYGYTF,TGTGCCAGAAGCCAACGCAAACTACCTTCTAACTATGGCTACACCTTC